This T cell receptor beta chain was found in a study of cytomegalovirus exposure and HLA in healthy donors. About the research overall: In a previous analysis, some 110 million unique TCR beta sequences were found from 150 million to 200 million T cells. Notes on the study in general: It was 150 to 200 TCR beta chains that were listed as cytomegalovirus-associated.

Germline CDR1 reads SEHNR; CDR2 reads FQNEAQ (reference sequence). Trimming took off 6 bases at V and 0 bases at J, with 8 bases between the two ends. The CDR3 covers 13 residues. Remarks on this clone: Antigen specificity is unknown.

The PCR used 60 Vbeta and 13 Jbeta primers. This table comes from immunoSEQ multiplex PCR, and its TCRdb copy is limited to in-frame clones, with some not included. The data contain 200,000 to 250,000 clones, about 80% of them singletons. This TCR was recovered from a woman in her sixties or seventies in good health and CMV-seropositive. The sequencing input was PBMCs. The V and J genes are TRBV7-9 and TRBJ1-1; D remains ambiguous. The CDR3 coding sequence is TGTGCCAGCAGGAAGACATTGAACACTGAAGCTTTCTTT. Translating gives CASRKTLNTEAFF. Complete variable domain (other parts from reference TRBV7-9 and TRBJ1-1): DTGVSQNPRHKITKRGQNVTFRCDPISEHNRLYWYRQTLGQGPEFLTYFQNEAQLEKSRLLSDRFSAERPKGSFSTLEIQRTEQGDSAMYLCASRKTLNTEAFFGQGTRLTVV.